The present entry profiles one T cell receptor beta chain with its context. Its antigen remains undetermined. One junction end does not reproduce the germline sequence, and a read error may be involved. The record originates from a study (dated by TCRdb to 2013 to 2016). Background on the whole study: The study tested whether tumor-infiltrating Tregs in breast cancer are recruited from blood Tregs or converted in situ from other CD4+ T cell subsets.

What the authors observed across the whole study: Tumor-infiltrating Treg TCR alpha and beta sequences overlapped most with tumor naive CD4+ T cells, then with blood naive CD4+ T cells. In terms of TCR gene usage, tumor memory CD4+ T cells clustered together with blood and lymph node memory CD4+ cells, as well as with lymph node naive CD4+ cells. The validation in the larger cohort was limited to a single TCR beta V-J rearrangement instead of whole repertoires.

Amplification of full-length TCR variable regions was done by 5' RACE PCR using constant-region reverse primers, and this step was followed by semi-nested PCR with Nested Universal Primer A. Using the ReliaPrep RNA Cell Miniprep System, total RNA was extracted, and the SMARTer RACE 5'/3' Kit was then used to reverse transcribe the RNA into 5'RACE-ready cDNA. An Illumina MiSeq was used to sequence the full-length TCR alpha and beta libraries, which had been barcoded with multiplex adaptors. Per the authors' processing: For each of nine subset-tissue groups, sequencing data from the five patients were combined, and the groups were compared by unsupervised clustering of TCR gene usage. The Morisita-Horn index was used to calculate repertoire similarity, with shared sequences weighted by how much each contributed to each repertoire. In TCRdb, the public reads were trimmed at Q25 with fastp and aligned with MiXCR, with productive beta chains retained. CDR3 protein duplicates are merged, each entry listing the most common genes and DNA. TCRdb, not the original authors, processed these V and J calls. Present in this sample are approximately 42,000 distinct CDR3 sequences, 25% to 30% of which were seen just once. Roughly 3.5% of the sample belongs to the ten largest clones.

Sequences LGHNA (CDR1) and YSLEER (CDR2) are obtained from the germline V gene. Including cysteine and phenylalanine, the CDR3 has 14 amino acids. Only CDR3 DNA remains: 42 bases, in frame from the first base. The memory CD4+ T cell population was isolated based on a CD4+CD45RO+CD25- phenotype. Tregs, naive and memory CD4+ T cells from tumor, blood and ipsilateral draining lymph nodes of a few breast cancer patients underwent full-length TCR alpha and beta sequencing. Tumor tissue and lymph nodes from ipsilateral axillary dissection were perfused with PBS, minced and digested with collagenase I and hyaluronidase. Ficoll density gradient centrifugation was used to isolate mononuclear cells from lymph nodes or from under 55 ml of peripheral blood. FACS confirmed that the sorted cell populations were more than 90% pure.

Input material: memory CD4+ T cells sorted from a lymph node. What this sample's cell subset or site label stands for: memory CD4+ T cells, CD4+CD45RO+CD25-. The sequence joins TRBV4-3 to TRBJ2-7, and TRBD1 aligns with 8 junction nucleotides. The clonotype originates from a female donor with breast cancer. CDR3 loop: CASNQGGTGYEQYF. The sequence in DNA is TGTGCCAGCAACCAAGGAGGGACAGGCTACGAGCAGTACTTC.